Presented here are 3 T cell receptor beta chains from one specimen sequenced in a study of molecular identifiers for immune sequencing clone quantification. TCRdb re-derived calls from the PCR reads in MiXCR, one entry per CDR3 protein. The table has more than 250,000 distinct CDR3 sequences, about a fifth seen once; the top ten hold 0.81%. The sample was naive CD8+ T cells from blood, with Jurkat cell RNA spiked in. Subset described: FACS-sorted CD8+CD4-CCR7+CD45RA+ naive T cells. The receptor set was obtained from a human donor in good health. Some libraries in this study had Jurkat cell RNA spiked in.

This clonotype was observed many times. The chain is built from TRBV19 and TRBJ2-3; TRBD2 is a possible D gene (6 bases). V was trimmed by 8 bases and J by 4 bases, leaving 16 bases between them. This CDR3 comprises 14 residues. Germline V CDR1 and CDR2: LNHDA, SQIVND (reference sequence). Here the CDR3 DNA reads TGTGCCAGTGAAAGTAGCTGGGAGGCAGATACGCAGTATTTT. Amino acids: CASESSWEADTQYF.

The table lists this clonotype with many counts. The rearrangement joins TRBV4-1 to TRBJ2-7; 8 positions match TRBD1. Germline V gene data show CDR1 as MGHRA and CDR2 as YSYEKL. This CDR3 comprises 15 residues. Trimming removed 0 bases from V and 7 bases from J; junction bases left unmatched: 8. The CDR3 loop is CASSQDPGQGREQYF. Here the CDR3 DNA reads TGCGCCAGCAGCCAAGATCCCGGACAGGGTCGGGAGCAGTACTTC.

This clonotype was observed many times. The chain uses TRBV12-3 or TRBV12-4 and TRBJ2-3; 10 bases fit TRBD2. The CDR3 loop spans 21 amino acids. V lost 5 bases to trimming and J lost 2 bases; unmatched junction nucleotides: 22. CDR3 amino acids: CASSLLPAGTSVTKNTDTQYF. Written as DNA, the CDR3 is TGTGCCAGCAGTCTCCTCCCCGCCGGGACTAGCGTGACTAAGAACACAGATACGCAGTATTTT.